This T cell receptor (beta chain) is from a study of CD8+ T cells in alopecia areata. Overall study context: Dosing with tofacitinib proceeded for 6 to 18 months, followed by 6 months off drug.

The V gene lost 7 bases and the J gene lost 7 bases, with 20 bases spanning the gap. CDR1 and CDR2 (germline): SQVTM, ANQGSEA. The CDR3 loop spans 13 amino acids. Extracted from the samples, RNA was reverse transcribed into cDNA to serve as the sequencing template. Only in-frame clones appear in the TCRdb table, and some are missing; sequencing was by immunoSEQ multiplex PCR. The table has 130,000 to 150,000 clones, about 51% seen once. The rearrangement joins TRBV29-1 to TRBJ2-7; the D gene is possibly TRBD2 (6 bases). Sequenced material: CD4+ T cells sorted from blood, taken at week 0. This clonotype originated in a human donor with alopecia areata. The DNA for the CDR3 is TGCAGCGCAAGCCACACGGGAGTACGAGAGCAGTACTTC. It translates to CSASHTGVREQYF.